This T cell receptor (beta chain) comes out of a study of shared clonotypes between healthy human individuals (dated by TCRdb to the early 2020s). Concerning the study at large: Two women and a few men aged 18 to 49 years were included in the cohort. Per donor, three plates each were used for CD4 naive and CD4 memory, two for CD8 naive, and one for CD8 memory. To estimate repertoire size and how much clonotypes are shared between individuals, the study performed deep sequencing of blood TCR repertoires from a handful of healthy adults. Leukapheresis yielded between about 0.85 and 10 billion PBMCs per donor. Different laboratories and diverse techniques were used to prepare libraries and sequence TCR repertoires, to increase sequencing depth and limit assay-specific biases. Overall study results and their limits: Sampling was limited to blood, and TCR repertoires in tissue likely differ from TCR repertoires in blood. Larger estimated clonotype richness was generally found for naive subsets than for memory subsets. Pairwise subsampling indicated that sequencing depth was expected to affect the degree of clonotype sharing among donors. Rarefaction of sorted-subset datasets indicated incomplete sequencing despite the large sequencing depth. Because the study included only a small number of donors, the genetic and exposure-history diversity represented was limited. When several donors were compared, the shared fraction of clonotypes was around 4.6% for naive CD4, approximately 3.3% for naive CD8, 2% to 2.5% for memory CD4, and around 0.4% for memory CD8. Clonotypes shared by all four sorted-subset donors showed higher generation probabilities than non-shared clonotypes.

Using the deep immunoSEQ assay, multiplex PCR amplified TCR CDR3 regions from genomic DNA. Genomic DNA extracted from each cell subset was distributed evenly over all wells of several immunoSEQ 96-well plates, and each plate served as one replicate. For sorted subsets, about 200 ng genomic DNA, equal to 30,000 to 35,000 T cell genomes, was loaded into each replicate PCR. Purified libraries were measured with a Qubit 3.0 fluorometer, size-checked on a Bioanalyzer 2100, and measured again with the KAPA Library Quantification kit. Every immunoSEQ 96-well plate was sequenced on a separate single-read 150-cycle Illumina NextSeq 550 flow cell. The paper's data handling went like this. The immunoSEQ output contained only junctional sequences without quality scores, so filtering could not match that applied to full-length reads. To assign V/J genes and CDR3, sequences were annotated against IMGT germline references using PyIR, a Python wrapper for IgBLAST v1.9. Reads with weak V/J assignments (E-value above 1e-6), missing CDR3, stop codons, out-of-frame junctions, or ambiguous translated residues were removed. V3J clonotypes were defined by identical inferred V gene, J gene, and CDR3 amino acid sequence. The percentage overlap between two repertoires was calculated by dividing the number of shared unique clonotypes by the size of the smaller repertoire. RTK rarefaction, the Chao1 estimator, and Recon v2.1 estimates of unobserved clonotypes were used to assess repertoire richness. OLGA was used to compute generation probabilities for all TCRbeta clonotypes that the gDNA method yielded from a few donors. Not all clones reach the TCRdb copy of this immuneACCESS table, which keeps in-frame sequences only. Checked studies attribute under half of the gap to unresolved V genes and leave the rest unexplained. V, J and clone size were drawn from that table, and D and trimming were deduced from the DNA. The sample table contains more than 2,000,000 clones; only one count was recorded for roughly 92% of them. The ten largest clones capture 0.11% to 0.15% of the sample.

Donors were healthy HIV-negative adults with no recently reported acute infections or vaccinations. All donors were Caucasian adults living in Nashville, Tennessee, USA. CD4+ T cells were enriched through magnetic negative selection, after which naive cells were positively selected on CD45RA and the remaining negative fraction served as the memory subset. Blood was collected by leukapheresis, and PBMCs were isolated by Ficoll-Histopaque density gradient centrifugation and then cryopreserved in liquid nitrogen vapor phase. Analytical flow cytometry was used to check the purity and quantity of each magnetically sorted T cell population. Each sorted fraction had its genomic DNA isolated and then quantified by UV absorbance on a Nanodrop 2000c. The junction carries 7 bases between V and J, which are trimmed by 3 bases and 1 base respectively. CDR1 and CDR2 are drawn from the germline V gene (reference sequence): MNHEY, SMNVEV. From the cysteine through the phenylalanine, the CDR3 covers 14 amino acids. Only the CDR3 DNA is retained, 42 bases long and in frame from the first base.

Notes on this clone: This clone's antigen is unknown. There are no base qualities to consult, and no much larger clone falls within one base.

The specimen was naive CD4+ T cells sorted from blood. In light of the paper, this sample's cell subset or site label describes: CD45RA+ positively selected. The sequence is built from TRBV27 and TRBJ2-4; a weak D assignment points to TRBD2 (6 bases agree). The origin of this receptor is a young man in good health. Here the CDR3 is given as CASSLEGAKNIQYF. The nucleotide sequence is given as TGTGCCAGCAGTTTGGAGGGGGCCAAAAACATTCAGTACTTC.